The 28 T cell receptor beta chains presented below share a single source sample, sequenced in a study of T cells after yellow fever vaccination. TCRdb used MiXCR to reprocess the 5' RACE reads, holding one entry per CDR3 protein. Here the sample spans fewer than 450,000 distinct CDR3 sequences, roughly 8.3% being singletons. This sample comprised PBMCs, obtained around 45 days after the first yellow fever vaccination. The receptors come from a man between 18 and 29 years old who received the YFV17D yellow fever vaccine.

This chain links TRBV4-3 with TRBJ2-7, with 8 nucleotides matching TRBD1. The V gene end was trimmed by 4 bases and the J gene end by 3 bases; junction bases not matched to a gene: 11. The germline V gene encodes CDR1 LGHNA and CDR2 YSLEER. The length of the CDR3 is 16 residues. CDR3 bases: TGCGCCAGCAGCCCCTCCTTAGGGACAGGAATCTACGAGCAGTACTTC. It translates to CASSPSLGTGIYEQYF.

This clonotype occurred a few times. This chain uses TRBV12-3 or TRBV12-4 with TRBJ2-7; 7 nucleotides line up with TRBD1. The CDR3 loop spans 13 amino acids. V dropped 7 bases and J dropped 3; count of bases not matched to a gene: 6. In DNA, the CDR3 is TGTGCCAGCACCAGACAGGGAAACTACGAGCAGTACTTC. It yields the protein CASTRQGNYEQYF.

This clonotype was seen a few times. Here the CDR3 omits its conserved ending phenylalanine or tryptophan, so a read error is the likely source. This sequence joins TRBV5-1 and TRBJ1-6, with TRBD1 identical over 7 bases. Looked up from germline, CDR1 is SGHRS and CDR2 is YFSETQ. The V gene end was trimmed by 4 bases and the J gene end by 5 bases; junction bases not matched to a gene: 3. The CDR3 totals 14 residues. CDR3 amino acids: CASSVTGDNSPLHL. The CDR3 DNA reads TGCGCCAGCAGCGTTACAGGGGATAATTCACCCCTCCACCTT.

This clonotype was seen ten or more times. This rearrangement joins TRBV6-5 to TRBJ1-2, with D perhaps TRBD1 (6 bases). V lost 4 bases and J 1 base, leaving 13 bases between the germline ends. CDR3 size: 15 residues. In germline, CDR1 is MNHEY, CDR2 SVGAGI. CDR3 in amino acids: CASSLGGLGNYGYTF. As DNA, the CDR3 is TGTGCCAGCAGTTTGGGGGGCTTGGGTAACTATGGCTACACCTTC.

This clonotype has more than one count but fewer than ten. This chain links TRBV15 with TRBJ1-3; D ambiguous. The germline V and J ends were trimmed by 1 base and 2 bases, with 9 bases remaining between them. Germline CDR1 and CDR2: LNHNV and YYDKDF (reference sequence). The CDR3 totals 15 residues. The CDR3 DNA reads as TGTGCCACCAGCAGAGGTCAGAGTACTGGAAACACCATATATTTT. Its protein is CATSRGQSTGNTIYF.

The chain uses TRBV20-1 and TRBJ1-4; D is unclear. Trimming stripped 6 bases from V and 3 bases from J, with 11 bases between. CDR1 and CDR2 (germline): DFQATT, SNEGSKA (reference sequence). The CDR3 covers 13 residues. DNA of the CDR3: TGCAGTGCAAGGACCGTCGCTAATGAAAAACTGTTTTTT. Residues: CSARTVANEKLFF.

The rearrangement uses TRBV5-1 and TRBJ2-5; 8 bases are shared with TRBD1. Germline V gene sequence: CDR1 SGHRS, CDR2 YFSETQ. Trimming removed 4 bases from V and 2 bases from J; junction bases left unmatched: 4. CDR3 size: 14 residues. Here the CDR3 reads CASSVGQGQETQYF. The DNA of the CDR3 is TGCGCCAGCAGCGTTGGACAGGGACAAGAGACCCAGTACTTC.

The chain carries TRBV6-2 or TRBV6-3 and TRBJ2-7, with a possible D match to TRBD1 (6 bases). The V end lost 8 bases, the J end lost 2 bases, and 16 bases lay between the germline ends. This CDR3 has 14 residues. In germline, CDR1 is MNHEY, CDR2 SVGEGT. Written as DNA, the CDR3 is TGTGCCAGCGGAACCACAGGGCGAGCCTACGAGCAGTACGTC. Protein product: CASGTTGRAYEQYV.

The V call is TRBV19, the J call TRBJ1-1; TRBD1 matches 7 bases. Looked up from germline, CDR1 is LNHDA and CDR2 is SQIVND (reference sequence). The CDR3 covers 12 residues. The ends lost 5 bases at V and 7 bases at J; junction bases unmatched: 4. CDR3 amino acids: CASSLYRGEAFF. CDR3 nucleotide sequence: TGTGCCAGTAGTTTATACAGGGGTGAAGCTTTCTTT.

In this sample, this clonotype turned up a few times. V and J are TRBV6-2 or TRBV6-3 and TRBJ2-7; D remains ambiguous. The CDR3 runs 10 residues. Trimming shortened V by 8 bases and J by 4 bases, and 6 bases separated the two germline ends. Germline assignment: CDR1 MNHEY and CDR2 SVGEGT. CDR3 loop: CASGLYEQYF. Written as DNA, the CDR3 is TGTGCCAGCGGGCTATACGAGCAGTACTTC.

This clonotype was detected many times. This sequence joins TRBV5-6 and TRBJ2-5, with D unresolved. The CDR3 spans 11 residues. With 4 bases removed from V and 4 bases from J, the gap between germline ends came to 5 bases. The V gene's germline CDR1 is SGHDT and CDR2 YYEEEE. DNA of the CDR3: TGTGCCAGCAGCGTGCGAGAGACCCAGTACTTC. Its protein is CASSVRETQYF.

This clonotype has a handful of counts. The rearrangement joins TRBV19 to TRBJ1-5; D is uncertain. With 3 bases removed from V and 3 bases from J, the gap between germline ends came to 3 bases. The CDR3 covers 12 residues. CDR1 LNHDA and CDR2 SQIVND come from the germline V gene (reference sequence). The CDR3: CASSIDNQPQHF. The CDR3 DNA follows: TGTGCCAGTAGTATCGACAATCAGCCCCAGCATTTT. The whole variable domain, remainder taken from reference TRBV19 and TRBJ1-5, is DGGITQSPKYLFRKEGQNVTLSCEQNLNHDAMYWYRQDPGQGLRLIYYSQIVNDFQKGDIAEGYSVSREKKESFPLTVTSAQKNPTAFYLCASSIDNQPQHFGDGTRLSIL.

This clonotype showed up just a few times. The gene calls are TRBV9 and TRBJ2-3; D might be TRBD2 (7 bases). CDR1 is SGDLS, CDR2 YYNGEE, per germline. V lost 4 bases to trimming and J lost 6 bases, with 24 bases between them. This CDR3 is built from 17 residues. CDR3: CASSPWGGLTTSDTQYF. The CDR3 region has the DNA TGTGCCAGCAGCCCATGGGGGGGGCTCACGACTTCGGATACGCAGTATTTT.

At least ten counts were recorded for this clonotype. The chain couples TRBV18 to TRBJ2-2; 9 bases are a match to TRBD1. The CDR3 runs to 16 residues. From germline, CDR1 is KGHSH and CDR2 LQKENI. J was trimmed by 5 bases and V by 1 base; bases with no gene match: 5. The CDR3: CASSPRGTGKTGELFF. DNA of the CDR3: TGTGCCAGCTCACCACGAGGGACAGGGAAGACCGGGGAGCTGTTTTTT.

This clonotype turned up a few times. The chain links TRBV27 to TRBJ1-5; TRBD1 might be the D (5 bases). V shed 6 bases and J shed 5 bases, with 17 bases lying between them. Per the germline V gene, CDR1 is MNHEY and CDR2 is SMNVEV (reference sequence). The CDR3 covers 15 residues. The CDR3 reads CASSDYWGWDQPQHF. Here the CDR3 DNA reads TGTGCCAGCAGCGATTACTGGGGGTGGGATCAGCCCCAGCATTTT.

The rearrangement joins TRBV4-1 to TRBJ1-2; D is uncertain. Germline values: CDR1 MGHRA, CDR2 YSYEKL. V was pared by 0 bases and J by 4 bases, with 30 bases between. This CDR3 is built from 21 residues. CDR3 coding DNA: TGCGCCAGCAGCCAAGAGTACCGCACGGGCCCTTCACGGACGGGAGCCTATGGCTACACCTTC. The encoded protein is CASSQEYRTGPSRTGAYGYTF.

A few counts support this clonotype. CDR3 bases: TGCGCCAGCAGCCAAGGGGCTAGCGGGGGGTTTCAAGAGACCCAGTACTTC. It translates to CASSQGASGGFQETQYF. The chain couples TRBV4-1 to TRBJ2-5; 11 positions match TRBD2. V trimming: 1 base; J trimming: 2 bases; junction bases outside the gene matches: 6. Per the germline V gene, CDR1 is MGHRA and CDR2 is YSYEKL. The CDR3 consists of 17 residues.

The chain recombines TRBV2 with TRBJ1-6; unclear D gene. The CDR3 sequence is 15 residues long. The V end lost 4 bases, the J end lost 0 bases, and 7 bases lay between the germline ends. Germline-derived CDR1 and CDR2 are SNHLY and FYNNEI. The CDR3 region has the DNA TGTGCCAGCAGTGGACGGAGCTCCTATAATTCACCCCTCCACTTT. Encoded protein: CASSGRSSYNSPLHF.

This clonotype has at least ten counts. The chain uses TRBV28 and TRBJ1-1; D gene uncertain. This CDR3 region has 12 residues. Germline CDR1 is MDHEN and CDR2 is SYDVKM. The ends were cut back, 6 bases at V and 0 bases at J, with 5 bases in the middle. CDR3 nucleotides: TGTGCCAGCAGAGAAATGAACACTGAAGCTTTCTTT. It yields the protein CASREMNTEAFF.

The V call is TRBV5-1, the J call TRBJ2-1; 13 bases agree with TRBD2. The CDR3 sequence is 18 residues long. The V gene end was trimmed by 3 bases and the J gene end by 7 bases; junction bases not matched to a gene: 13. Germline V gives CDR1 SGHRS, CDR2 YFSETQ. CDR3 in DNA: TGCGCCAGCAGCTGGGGGGGGACTAGCGGGGAGGACTTTAATGAGCAGTTCTTC. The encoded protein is CASSWGGTSGEDFNEQFF.

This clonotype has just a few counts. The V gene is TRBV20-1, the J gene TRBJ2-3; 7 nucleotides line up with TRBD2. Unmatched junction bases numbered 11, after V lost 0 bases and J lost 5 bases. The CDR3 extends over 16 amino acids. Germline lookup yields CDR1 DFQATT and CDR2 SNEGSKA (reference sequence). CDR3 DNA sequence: TGCAGTGCTAGAGATCCCTTGACTAGCCTCATAGATACGCAGTATTTT. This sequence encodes CSARDPLTSLIDTQYF.

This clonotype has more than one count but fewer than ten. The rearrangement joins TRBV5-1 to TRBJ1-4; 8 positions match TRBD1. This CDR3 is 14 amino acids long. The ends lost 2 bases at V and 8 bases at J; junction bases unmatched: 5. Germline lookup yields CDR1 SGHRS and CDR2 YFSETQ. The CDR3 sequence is CASSLRTGLEKLFF. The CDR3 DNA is TGCGCCAGCAGCTTAAGGACAGGGTTAGAAAAACTGTTTTTT.

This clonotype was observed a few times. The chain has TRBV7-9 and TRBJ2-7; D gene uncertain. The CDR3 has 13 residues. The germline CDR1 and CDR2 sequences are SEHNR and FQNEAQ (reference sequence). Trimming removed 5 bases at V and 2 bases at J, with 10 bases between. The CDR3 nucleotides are TGTGCCAGCAGCCCACCGGGCCCCTACGAGCAGTACGTC. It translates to CASSPPGPYEQYV.

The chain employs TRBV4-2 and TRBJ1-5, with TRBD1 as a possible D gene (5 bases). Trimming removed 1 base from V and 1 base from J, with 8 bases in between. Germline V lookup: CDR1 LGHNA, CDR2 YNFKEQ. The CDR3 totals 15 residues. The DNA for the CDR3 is TGTGCCAGCAGCCAAGTGGGGGAAAGCAATCAGCCCCAGCATTTT. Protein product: CASSQVGESNQPQHF.

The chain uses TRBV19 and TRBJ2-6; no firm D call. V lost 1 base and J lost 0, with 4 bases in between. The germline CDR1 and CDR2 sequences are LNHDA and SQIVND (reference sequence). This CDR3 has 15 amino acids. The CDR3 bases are TGTGCCAGTAGTATAGGCAGCTCTGGGGCCAACGTCCTGACTTTC. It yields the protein CASSIGSSGANVLTF.

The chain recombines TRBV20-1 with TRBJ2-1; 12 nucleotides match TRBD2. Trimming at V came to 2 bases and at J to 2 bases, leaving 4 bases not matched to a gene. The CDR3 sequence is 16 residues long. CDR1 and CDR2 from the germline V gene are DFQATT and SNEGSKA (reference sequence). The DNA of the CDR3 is TGCAGTGCTAGATCGACTAGCGGGGGCGCCTACAATGAGCAGTTCTTC. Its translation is CSARSTSGGAYNEQFF.

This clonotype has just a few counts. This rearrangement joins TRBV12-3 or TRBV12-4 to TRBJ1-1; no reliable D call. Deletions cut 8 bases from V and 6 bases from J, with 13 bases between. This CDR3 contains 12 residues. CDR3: CASDGGSPEAFF. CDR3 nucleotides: TGTGCCAGCGACGGCGGATCCCCTGAAGCTTTCTTT.

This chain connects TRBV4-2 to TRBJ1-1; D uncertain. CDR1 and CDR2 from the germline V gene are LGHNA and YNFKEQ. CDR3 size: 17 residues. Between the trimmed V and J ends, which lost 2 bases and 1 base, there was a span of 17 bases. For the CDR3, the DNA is TGTGCCAGCAGCCAATCCCTAGTAGGGCAGGCGAACACTGAAGCTTTCTTT. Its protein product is CASSQSLVGQANTEAFF.